This T cell receptor (beta chain) is drawn from a study of blood T cell repertoires in COVID-19. The V gene lost 2 bases and the J gene lost 6 bases, with 8 bases spanning the gap. Germline V gives CDR1 LGHDT, CDR2 YNNKEL (reference sequence). The CDR3 consists of 12 residues. Assay used: immunoSEQ multiplex PCR; TCRdb lists only in-frame clones, some missing. Among some 96,000 clones, around 88% were seen once, and the ten largest hold under 5.5%. Material for sequencing was peripheral blood. The origin of this receptor is a human donor in a cohort sampled during active COVID-19. The V gene is TRBV3-1 (or the pseudogene TRBV3-2), the J gene TRBJ2-7; the D is unclear. For the CDR3, the DNA is TGTGCCAGCAGCCAAACTGAGCGCGAGCAGTACTTC. Translated, it gives CASSQTEREQYF.